This T cell receptor (beta chain) originates from a study of PD-L1 blockade in urothelial cancer. Whole-study context: Once treatment had started, blood was analyzed at 3 weeks (second dose) and again at 6 weeks.

CDR3 size: 11 residues. The V end was cut by 6 bases, the J end by 5 bases, with 6 bases between. CDR1 MNHEY and CDR2 SMNVEV come from the germline V gene (reference sequence). The method was immunoSEQ multiplex PCR; TCRdb's version includes in-frame clones alone and lacks a portion of them. This table holds under 45,000 clones, 82% found once. The source material was PBMCs, sampled around atezolizumab (anti-PD-L1) treatment. The sequence derives from a man aged 55 to 70 with urothelial cancer. The chain joins TRBV27 to TRBJ2-3; D may be TRBD1 (6 bases). CDR3 bases: TGTGCCAGCAGACAGGGAGATACGCAGTATTTT. As protein: CASRQGDTQYF.